One and the same sample provided the 21 T cell receptor beta chains below, sequenced in a study of technical replicates of blood from a few donors (dated by TCRdb to the late 2010s). Libraries came from the immunoSEQ multiplex PCR assay. In TCRdb, the immuneACCESS table is reduced to in-frame sequences with V and J assigned. These tables do not hold every clone; where another copy was compared, an unresolved V gene accounts for under half, and the others remain unexplained. Counted in this sample were about 82,000 clones; over 95% of them appeared once. Of the sample, around 0.4% is held by the ten largest clones. The sequenced sample consisted of T cells isolated from PBMCs. All receptors come from a human donor in good health.

The chain employs TRBV19 and TRBJ2-2; TRBD2 matches 11 bases. CDR1 is LNHDA, CDR2 SQIVND, per germline (reference sequence). V lost 6 bases, J lost 3 bases, and 6 bases stayed unmatched. This CDR3 is 16 amino acids long. The CDR3 here is CASRHRLAGHTGELFF. The CDR3 coding sequence is TGTGCCAGTAGGCACAGACTAGCGGGACACACCGGGGAGCTGTTTTTT. Combining the CDR3 with reference TRBV19 and TRBJ2-2 gives the whole variable domain DGGITQSPKYLFRKEGQNVTLSCEQNLNHDAMYWYRQDPGQGLRLIYYSQIVNDFQKGDIAEGYSVSREKKESFPLTVTSAQKNPTAFYLCASRHRLAGHTGELFFGEGSRLTVL.

This chain connects TRBV2 to TRBJ1-2; D may be TRBD1 (5 bases). The V gene lost 5 bases and the J gene lost 5 bases, with 12 bases spanning the gap. This CDR3 contains 13 residues. Germline V lookup: CDR1 SNHLY, CDR2 FYNNEI. CDR3 bases: TGTGCCAGCAGTCTCTGGGGGGTGTATGGCTACACCTTC. It codes for CASSLWGVYGYTF.

The chain combines TRBV15 with TRBJ2-7; no firm D call. The CDR3 is 12 amino acids. Between the trimmed V and J ends, which lost 0 bases and 6 bases, there was a span of 6 bases. The germline CDR1 and CDR2 sequences are LNHNV and YYDKDF (reference sequence). As DNA, the CDR3 is TGTGCCACCAGCAGAGATACTCCCGAGCAGTACTTC. Its translation is CATSRDTPEQYF. Together with reference TRBV15 and TRBJ2-7, the CDR3 gives the full variable domain: DAMVIQNPRYQVTQFGKPVTLSCSQTLNHNVMYWYQQKSSQAPKLLFHYYDKDFNNEADTPDNFQSRRPNTSFCFLDIRSPGLGDTAMYLCATSRDTPEQYFGPGTRLTVT.

The chain joins TRBV19 to TRBJ2-1; 9 bases align to TRBD2. Germline V CDR1 and CDR2: LNHDA, SQIVND (reference sequence). The CDR3 runs 14 residues. The V and J ends lost 5 bases and 3 bases, in that order; junction bases with no gene match: 2. The CDR3, as DNA: TGTGCCAGTAGTGCTAGCGGGGACTACAATGAGCAGTTCTTC. Protein sequence: CASSASGDYNEQFF.

The chain has TRBV15 and TRBJ1-2, with TRBD1 matching 10 bases. The germline V gene has CDR1 LNHNV and CDR2 YYDKDF (reference sequence). The CDR3 is 15 amino acids. V lost 1 base to trimming and J lost 2 bases; unmatched junction nucleotides: 1. The CDR3 DNA follows: TGTGCCACCAGCAGAGGGGACAGGGGAAACTATGGCTACACCTTC. Translated, it gives CATSRGDRGNYGYTF.

The V gene is TRBV5-1, the J gene TRBJ2-2; D possibly corresponds to TRBD1 (5 bases). CDR1 is SGHRS and CDR2 is YFSETQ in the germline V gene. The V end lost 0 bases, the J end lost 0 bases, and 9 bases lay between the germline ends. This CDR3 comprises 16 residues. CDR3 bases: TGCGCCAGCAGCTTGGGGGGCAGGCCGAACACCGGGGAGCTGTTTTTT. Its translation: CASSLGGRPNTGELFF. The variable domain in full, completed from reference TRBV5-1 and TRBJ2-2, reads KAGVTQTPRYLIKTRGQQVTLSCSPISGHRSVSWYQQTPGQGLQFLFEYFSETQRNKGNFPGRFSGRQFSNSRSEMNVSTLELGDSALYLCASSLGGRPNTGELFFGEGSRLTVL.

This chain joins TRBV6-1 and TRBJ2-3; D is perhaps TRBD1 (6 bases). V was trimmed by 2 bases and J by 1 base, leaving 13 bases between them. The CDR3 is made up of 16 amino acids. Germline loops: CDR1 MNHNS, CDR2 SASEGT. CDR3: CASSELGGEGTDTQYF. The CDR3 DNA is TGTGCCAGCAGTGAACTTGGGGGCGAGGGCACAGATACGCAGTATTTT.

The chain is built from TRBV28 and TRBJ2-5; no reliable D call. V was trimmed by 3 bases and J by 5 bases, leaving 13 bases between them. The CDR3 runs to 14 residues. CDR1 is MDHEN, CDR2 SYDVKM, per germline. The CDR3 sequence: CASSFQVLRETQYF. CDR3 nucleotides: TGTGCCAGCAGTTTTCAAGTTTTGAGGGAGACCCAGTACTTC.

The V gene is TRBV19, the J gene TRBJ2-7; the D is unclear. Germline assignment: CDR1 LNHDA and CDR2 SQIVND (reference sequence). The CDR3 covers 12 residues. Trimming took 4 bases from V and 0 from J, leaving 4 bases between them. The CDR3 loop is CASSTYSYEQYF. The CDR3 bases are TGTGCCAGTAGTACTTACTCCTACGAGCAGTACTTC. Drawing the rest from reference TRBV19 and TRBJ2-7, the complete variable domain is DGGITQSPKYLFRKEGQNVTLSCEQNLNHDAMYWYRQDPGQGLRLIYYSQIVNDFQKGDIAEGYSVSREKKESFPLTVTSAQKNPTAFYLCASSTYSYEQYFGPGTRLTVT.

The sample holds many counts of this clone. This rearrangement joins TRBV6-1 to TRBJ2-3, with TRBD2 identical over 12 bases. Germline-derived CDR1 and CDR2 are MNHNS and SASEGT. The V gene end was trimmed by 2 bases and the J gene end by 4 bases; junction bases not matched to a gene: 1. The CDR3 is 15 amino acids. As DNA, the CDR3 is TGTGCCAGCAGTGAACTAGCGGGAGGGCCAGATACGCAGTATTTT. It is translated as CASSELAGGPDTQYF.

The chain joins TRBV6-1 to TRBJ2-7, with D perhaps TRBD2 (5 bases). The CDR3 consists of 14 residues. The germline V gene has CDR1 MNHNS and CDR2 SASEGT. V lost 2 bases, J lost 6 bases, and 14 bases lay in between. DNA of the CDR3: TGTGCCAGCAGTGAACCCGGGATTACCGTCGAGCAGTACTTC. This sequence encodes CASSEPGITVEQYF.

This chain uses TRBV7-8 with TRBJ2-7; D remains ambiguous. Germline loops: CDR1 SGHVS, CDR2 FQNEAQ. This CDR3 is 16 amino acids long. Trimming left V 5 bases short and J 3 bases short, with 20 bases between. This chain's CDR3 is CASSRSRTPLNYEQYF. In nucleotides, the CDR3 is TGTGCCAGCAGCCGGTCCCGAACCCCCCTAAACTACGAGCAGTACTTC.

CDR3 sequence: CASSLGLPTSYEQYF. The CDR3 nucleotides read TGTGCCAGCAGTTTAGGTCTGCCTACCTCCTACGAGCAGTACTTC. The gene calls are TRBV27 and TRBJ2-7; D is unclear. The V gene lost 2 bases and the J gene lost 0 bases, with 11 bases spanning the gap. The CDR3 runs to 15 residues. Germline values: CDR1 MNHEY, CDR2 SMNVEV (reference sequence).

The chain employs TRBV9 and TRBJ2-7; D is unresolved. This CDR3 spans 12 amino acids. Germline CDR1 is SGDLS and CDR2 is YYNGEE. The ends were cut back, 3 bases at V and 3 bases at J, with 7 bases in the middle. This CDR3 is CASSANFYEQYF. In DNA form, the CDR3 reads TGTGCCAGCAGCGCCAACTTCTACGAGCAGTACTTC. Full variable domain (outside the CDR3, taken from reference TRBV9 and TRBJ2-7): DSGVTQTPKHLITATGQRVTLRCSPRSGDLSVYWYQQSLDQGLQFLIQYYNGEERAKGNILERFSAQQFPDLHSELNLSSLELGDSALYFCASSANFYEQYFGPGTRLTVT.

This chain joins TRBV6-5 and TRBJ2-1; unclear D gene. V lost 7 bases and J 0 bases, leaving 10 bases between the germline ends. CDR1 is MNHEY and CDR2 is SVGAGI in the germline V gene. This CDR3 is built from 14 residues. CDR3 protein: CASTLTSSYNEQFF. The CDR3 DNA reads as TGTGCCAGCACACTCACGAGCTCCTACAATGAGCAGTTCTTC.

The chain employs TRBV4-1 and TRBJ2-5; 9 bases fit TRBD1. CDR1 is MGHRA, CDR2 YSYEKL, per germline. The CDR3 runs to 15 residues. V lost 3 bases to trimming and J lost 5 bases; unmatched junction nucleotides: 7. CDR3 sequence reads: CASSHLQGAPETQYF. CDR3 DNA: TGCGCCAGCAGCCACCTACAGGGGGCGCCGGAGACCCAGTACTTC.

V is TRBV4-1 and J is TRBJ1-5; 9 nucleotides match TRBD1. CDR3 length: 16 amino acids. Germline CDR1 reads MGHRA; CDR2 reads YSYEKL. The V gene end was trimmed by 0 bases and the J gene end by 4 bases; junction bases not matched to a gene: 4. The CDR3 coding sequence is TGCGCCAGCAGCCAAGATGCGGGACAGGGAAATCAGCCCCAGCATTTT. It yields the protein CASSQDAGQGNQPQHF.

This clone was observed once. The chain recombines TRBV7-8 with TRBJ2-5, with 12 bases that match TRBD2. Germline V gives CDR1 SGHVS, CDR2 FQNEAQ. The CDR3 has 18 amino acids. Trimming at V came to 2 bases and at J to 5 bases, leaving 12 bases not matched to a gene. CDR3 region: CASSLMPASGRAGETQYF. CDR3 bases: TGTGCCAGCAGCTTAATGCCGGCTAGCGGGAGGGCCGGGGAGACCCAGTACTTC.

The chain is built from TRBV28 and TRBJ1-3; 10 bases align to TRBD1. The CDR3 has 16 residues. Trimming took 3 bases from V and 4 from J; bases not matched to a gene: 6. In germline, CDR1 is MDHEN, CDR2 SYDVKM. CDR3 amino acids: CASSFWDRGTGNTIYF. In nucleotides, the CDR3 is TGTGCCAGCAGTTTTTGGGACAGGGGAACCGGAAACACCATATATTTT.

The chain uses TRBV13 and TRBJ2-3; 14 bases map to TRBD2. Germline V lookup: CDR1 PRHDT, CDR2 FYEKMQ (reference sequence). The J segment lost 5 bases and the V segment lost 0 bases, leaving 1 base of the junction unmatched. The CDR3 sequence is 16 residues long. CDR3 sequence reads: CASSLGGTSGRDTQYF. The CDR3 DNA follows: TGTGCCAGCAGCTTAGGGGGGACTAGCGGGAGAGATACGCAGTATTTT.

V usage is TRBV5-6 and J usage is TRBJ2-1, with D maybe TRBD2 (6 bases). This CDR3 has 16 residues. Trimming took 1 base from V and 2 from J, leaving 13 bases between them. Germline assignment: CDR1 SGHDT and CDR2 YYEEEE. In DNA, the CDR3 is TGTGCCAGCAGCTTGTTGGGGGAGGCGGCCTACAATGAGCAGTTCTTC. It specifies CASSLLGEAAYNEQFF.